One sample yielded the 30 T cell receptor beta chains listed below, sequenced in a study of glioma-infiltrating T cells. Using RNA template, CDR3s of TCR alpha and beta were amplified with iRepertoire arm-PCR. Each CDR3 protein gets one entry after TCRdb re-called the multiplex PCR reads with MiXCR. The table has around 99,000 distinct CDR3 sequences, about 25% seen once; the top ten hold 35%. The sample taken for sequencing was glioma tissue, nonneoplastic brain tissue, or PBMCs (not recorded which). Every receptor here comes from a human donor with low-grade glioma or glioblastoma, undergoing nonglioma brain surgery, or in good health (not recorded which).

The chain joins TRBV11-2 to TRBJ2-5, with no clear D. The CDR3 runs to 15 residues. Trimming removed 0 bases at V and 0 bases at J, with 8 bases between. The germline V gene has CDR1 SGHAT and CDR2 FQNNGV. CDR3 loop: CASSLERGYQETQYF. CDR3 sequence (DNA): TGTGCCAGCAGCTTAGAGAGAGGATACCAAGAGACCCAGTACTTC.

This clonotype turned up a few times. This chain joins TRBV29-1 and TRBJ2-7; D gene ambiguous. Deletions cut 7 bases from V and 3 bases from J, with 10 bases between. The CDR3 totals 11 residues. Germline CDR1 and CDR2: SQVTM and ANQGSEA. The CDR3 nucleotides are TGCAGCGCCTGGCGCGACTACGAGCAGTACTTC. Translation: CSAWRDYEQYF.

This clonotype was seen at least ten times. The CDR3 bases are TGCGCCAGCAGCTTGACGGCGGATGGCTACACCTTC. Translation: CASSLTADGYTF. This chain uses TRBV5-1 with TRBJ1-2; no clear D. The CDR3 is 12 residues long. Germline values: CDR1 SGHRS, CDR2 YFSETQ. Trimming cost V 1 base and J 6 bases, with 7 bases left between them.

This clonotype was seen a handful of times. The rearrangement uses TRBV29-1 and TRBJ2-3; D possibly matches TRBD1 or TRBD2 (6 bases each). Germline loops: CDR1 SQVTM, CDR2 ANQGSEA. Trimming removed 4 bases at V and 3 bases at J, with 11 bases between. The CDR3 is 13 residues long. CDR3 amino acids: CSVVRGVTDTQYF. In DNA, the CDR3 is TGCAGCGTTGTTAGGGGGGTAACAGATACGCAGTATTTT.

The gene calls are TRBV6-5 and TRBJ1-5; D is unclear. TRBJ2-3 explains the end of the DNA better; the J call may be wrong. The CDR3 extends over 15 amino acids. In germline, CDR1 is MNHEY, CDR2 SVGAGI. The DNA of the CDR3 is TGTGCCAGCAGGGGAATGTCCCAGAACGGTCAGCCCCAGTATTTT. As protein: CASRGMSQNGQPQYF.

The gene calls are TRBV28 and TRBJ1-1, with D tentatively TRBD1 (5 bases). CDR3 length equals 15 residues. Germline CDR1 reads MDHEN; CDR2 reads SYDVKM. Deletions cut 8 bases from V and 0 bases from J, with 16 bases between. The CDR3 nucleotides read TGTGCCAGCGGACTCGGGACTGCTATGAACACTGAAGCTTTCTTT. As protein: CASGLGTAMNTEAFF.

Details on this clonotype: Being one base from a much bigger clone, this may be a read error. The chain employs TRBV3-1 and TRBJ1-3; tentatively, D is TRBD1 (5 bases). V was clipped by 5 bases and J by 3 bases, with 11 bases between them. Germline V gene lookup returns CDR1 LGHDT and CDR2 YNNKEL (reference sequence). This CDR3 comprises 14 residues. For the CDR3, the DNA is TGTGCCAGCAGCTTCCAGGGTCTTGGAAACACCATATATTTT. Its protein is CASSFQGLGNTIYF.

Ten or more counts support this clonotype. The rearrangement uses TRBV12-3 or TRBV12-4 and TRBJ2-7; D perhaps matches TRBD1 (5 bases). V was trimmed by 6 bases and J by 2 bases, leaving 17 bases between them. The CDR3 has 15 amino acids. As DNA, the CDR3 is TGTGCCAGCAGCCCTTTTGACAGCCGTACCTACGAGCAGTACTTC. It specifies CASSPFDSRTYEQYF.

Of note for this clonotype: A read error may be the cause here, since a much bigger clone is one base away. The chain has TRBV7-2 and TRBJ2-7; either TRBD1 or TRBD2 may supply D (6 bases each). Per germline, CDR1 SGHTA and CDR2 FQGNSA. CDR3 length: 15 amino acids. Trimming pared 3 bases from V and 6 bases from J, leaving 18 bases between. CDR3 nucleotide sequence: TGTGCCAGCAGCTTGGTGGGGGGCTACGCTAGCGAGCAGTACTTC. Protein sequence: CASSLVGGYASEQYF.

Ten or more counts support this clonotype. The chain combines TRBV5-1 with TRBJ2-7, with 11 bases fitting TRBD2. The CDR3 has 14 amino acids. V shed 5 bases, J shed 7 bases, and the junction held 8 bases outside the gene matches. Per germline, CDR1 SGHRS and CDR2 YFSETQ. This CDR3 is CASSLTSGSGEQYF. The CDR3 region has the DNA TGCGCCAGCAGTCTAACTAGCGGGAGTGGAGAGCAGTACTTC.

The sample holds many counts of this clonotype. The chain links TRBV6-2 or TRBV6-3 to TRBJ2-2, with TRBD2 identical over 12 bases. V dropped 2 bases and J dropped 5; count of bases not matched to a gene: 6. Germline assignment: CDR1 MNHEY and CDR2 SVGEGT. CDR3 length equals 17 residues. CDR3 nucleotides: TGTGCCAGCAGTTACGGTCGACTAGCGGGAGTTACCGGGGAGCTGTTTTTT. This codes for CASSYGRLAGVTGELFF.

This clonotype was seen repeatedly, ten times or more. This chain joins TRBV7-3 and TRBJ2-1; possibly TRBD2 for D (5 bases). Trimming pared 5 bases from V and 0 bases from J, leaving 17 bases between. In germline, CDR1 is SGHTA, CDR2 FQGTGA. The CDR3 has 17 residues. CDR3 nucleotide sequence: TGTGCCAGCAGCCACCCCTCTACTAGACCCTCCTACAATGAGCAGTTCTTC. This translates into CASSHPSTRPSYNEQFF.

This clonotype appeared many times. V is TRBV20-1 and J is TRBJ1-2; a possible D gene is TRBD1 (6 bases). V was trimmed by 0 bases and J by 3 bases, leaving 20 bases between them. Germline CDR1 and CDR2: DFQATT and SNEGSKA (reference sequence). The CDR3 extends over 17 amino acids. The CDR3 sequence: CSARDRVGGDVYYGYTF. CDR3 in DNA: TGCAGTGCTAGAGATCGGGTCGGGGGCGACGTATACTATGGCTACACCTTC.

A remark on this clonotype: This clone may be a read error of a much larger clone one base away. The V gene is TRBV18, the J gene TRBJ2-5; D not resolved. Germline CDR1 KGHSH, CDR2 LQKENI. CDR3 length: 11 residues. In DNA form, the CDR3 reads TGTGCCATCTCACCAAAGGAGACCCAGTACTTC. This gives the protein CAISPKETQYF.

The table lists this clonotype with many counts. DNA of the CDR3: TGTGCCAGCAGTTTACCGAAAGTTCCTACTAGCACAGATACGCAGTATTTT. Protein sequence: CASSLPKVPTSTDTQYF. The chain joins TRBV27 to TRBJ2-3; D is unresolved. Looked up from germline, CDR1 is MNHEY and CDR2 is SMNVEV (reference sequence). The CDR3 has 17 residues. V shed 2 bases and J shed 0 bases, with 15 bases lying between them.

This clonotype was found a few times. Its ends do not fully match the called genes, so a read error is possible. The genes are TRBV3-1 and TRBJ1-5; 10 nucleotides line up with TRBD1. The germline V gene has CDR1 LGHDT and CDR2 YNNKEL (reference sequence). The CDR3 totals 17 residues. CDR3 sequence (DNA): TGTGCCCGCAGCCCTACGGACAGGGGGGGAAGCAATCAGCCCCAGCATTTT. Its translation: CARSPTDRGGSNQPQHF.

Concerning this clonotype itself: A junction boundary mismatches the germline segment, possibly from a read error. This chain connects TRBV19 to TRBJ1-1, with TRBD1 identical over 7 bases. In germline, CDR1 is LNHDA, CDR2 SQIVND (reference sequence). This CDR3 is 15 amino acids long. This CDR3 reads CGSSNRQGGHTEAFF. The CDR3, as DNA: TGTGGCAGTAGTAACCGACAGGGTGGCCACACTGAAGCTTTCTTT.

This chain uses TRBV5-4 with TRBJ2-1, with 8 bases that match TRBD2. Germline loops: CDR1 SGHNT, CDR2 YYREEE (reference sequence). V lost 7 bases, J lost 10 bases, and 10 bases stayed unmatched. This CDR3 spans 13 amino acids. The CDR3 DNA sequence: TGTGCCAGCGGCAGCGGGAGCTCCTACGAGCAGTTCTTC. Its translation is CASGSGSSYEQFF.

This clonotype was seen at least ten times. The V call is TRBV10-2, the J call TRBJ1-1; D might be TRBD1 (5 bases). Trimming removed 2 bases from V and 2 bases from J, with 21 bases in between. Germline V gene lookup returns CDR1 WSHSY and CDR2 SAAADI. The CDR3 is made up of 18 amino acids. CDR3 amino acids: CASSEQFEGRISNTEAFF. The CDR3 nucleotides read TGCGCCAGCAGTGAGCAGTTCGAGGGGCGCATATCCAACACTGAAGCTTTCTTT.

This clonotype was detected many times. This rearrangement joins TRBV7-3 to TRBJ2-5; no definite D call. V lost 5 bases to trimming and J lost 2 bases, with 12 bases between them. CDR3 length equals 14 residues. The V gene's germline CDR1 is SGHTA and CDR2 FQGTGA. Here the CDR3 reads CASSPARTQETQYF. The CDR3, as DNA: TGTGCCAGCAGCCCTGCGAGAACGCAAGAGACCCAGTACTTC.

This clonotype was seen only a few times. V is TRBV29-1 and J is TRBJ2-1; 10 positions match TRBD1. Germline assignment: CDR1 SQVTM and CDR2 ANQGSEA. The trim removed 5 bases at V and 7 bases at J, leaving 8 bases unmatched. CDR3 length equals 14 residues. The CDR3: CSVTNPGQGNEQFF. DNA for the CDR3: TGCAGCGTTACCAACCCGGGACAGGGGAATGAGCAGTTCTTC.

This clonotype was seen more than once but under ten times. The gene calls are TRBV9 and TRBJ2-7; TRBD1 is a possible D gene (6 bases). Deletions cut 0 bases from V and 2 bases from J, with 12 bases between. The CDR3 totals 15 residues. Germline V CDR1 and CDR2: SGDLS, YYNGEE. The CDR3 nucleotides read TGTGCCAGCAGCGTAGGGGGGACAAACACCTACGAGCAGTACTTC. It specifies CASSVGGTNTYEQYF.

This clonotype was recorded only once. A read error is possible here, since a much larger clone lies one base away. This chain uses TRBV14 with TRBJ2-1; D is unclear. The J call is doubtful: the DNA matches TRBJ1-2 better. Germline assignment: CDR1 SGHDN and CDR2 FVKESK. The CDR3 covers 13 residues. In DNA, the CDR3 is TGTGCCAGCAGCCAATTCCTTAGCTATGTCTACACCTTC. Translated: CASSQFLSYVYTF.

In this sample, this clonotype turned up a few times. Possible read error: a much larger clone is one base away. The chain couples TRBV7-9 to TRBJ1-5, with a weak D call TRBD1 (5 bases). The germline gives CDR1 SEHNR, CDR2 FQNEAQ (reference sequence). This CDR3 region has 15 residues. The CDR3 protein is CASSPDGHSNQTQHF. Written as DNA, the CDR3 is TGTGCCAGCAGCCCAGACGGACATTCCAATCAGACCCAGCATTTT.

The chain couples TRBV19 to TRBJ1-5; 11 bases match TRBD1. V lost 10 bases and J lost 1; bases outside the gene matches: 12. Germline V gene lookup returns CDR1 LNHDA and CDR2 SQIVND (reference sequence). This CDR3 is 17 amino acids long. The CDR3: CATLYPGQGGSNQPQHF. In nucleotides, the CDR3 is TGTGCCACGTTATATCCGGGACAGGGGGGAAGCAATCAGCCCCAGCATTTT.

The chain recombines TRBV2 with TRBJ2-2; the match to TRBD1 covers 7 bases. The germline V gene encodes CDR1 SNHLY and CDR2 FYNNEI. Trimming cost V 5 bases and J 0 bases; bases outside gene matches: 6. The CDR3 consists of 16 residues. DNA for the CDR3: TGTGCCAGCAGTCATACGGGACAGCCGAACACCGGGGAGCTGTTTTTT. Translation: CASSHTGQPNTGELFF.

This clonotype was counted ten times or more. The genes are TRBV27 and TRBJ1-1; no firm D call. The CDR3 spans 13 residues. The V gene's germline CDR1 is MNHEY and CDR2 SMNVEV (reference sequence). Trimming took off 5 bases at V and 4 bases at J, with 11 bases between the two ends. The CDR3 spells CASSQAYLTEAFF. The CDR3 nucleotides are TGTGCCAGCAGTCAGGCTTACCTCACTGAAGCTTTCTTT.

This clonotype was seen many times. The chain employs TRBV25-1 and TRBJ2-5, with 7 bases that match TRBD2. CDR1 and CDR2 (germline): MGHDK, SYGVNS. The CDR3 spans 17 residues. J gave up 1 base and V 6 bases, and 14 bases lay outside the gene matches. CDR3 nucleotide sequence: TGTGCCAGCAGGCAGTTTAGCGGGTCTAACACCCAAGAGACCCAGTACTTC. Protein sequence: CASRQFSGSNTQETQYF.

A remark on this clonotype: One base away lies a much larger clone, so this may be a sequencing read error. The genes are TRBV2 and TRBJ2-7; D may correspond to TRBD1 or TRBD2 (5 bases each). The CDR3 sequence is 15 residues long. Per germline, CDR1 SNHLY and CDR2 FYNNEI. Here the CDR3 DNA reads TGTGCCAGCAGTTATCCCCGGGGCGACAACTACAAGCAGTACTTC. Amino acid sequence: CASSYPRGDNYKQYF.

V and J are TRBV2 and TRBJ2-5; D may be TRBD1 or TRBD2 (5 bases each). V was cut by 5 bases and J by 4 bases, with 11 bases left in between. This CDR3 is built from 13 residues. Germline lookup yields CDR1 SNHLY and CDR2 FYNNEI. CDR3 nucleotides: TGTGCCAGCAGTCCGGGTGGGACAGAGACCCAGTACTTC. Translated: CASSPGGTETQYF. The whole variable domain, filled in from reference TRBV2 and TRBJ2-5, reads EPEVTQTPSHQVTQMGQEVILRCVPISNHLYFYWYRQILGQKVEFLVSFYNNEISEKSEIFDDQFSVERPDGSNFTLKIRSTKLEDSAMYFCASSPGGTETQYFGPGTRLLVL.